This entry lists 27 T cell receptor beta chains sequenced from one sample in a study of regulatory T cells in long-lasting Graves disease. Time point of the sample: newly diagnosed GD, antithyroid drugs for less than 3 months. From PBMCs, RNA was extracted and then used to make the TCR library. HTBI primers from iRepertoire and Arm-PCR of CDR3 regions yielded the TCR beta libraries. In TCRdb, the multiplex PCR reads were re-called with MiXCR into one record per CDR3 protein. The sample yields hundreds of thousands of distinct CDR3 sequences, roughly 17% seen once. These data also formed part of another study, on T cells in Graves' hyperthyroidism and ophthalmopathy.

The sample was peripheral blood mononuclear cells (PBMCs), taken at new diagnosis, from a patient treated with antithyroid drugs. These receptors all come from a man in his forties or fifties with Graves disease.

This clonotype has a handful of counts. The V gene is TRBV7-3, the J gene TRBJ2-1; the match to TRBD1 covers 9 bases. V was pared by 2 bases and J by 6 bases, with 8 bases of the junction left unmatched. The CDR3 contains 16 residues. From germline, CDR1 is SGHTA and CDR2 FQGTGA. For the CDR3, the DNA is TGTGCCAGCAGCTTATTATCGGGACAGGGCCTCAATGAGCAGTTCTTC. It is translated as CASSLLSGQGLNEQFF.

The V gene is TRBV3-1, the J gene TRBJ1-1; D is undetermined. Trimming removed 7 bases at V and 1 base at J, with 13 bases between. CDR1 LGHDT and CDR2 YNNKEL come from the germline V gene (reference sequence). The CDR3 loop spans 14 amino acids. CDR3 nucleotides: TGTGCCAGCAATTCTCGGACGGAGAACACTGAAGCTTTCTTT. Its translation is CASNSRTENTEAFF.

There are many counts of this clonotype. This chain joins TRBV28 and TRBJ1-2, with TRBD1 as a possible D gene (6 bases). CDR1 is MDHEN, CDR2 SYDVKM, per germline. The V gene lost 5 bases and the J gene lost 7 bases, with 17 bases spanning the gap. CDR3 length: 14 residues. The CDR3 reads CASSPIRQVAGYTF. In DNA form, the CDR3 reads TGTGCCAGCAGTCCCATTAGACAGGTCGCTGGCTACACCTTC.

This clonotype was picked up one time. A much larger clone lies a single base off, so this may be a read error. Here the CDR3 omits its conserved ending phenylalanine or tryptophan, so a read error is the likely source. The V call is TRBV24-1, the J call TRBJ2-1; TRBD2 agrees at 10 bases. This CDR3 spans 17 amino acids. V gave up 4 bases and J gave up 2 bases; unmatched junction bases: 7. CDR1 and CDR2 (germline): KGHDR, SFDVKD. CDR3 residues: CATSEPGTSATYNEQFS. CDR3 in DNA: TGTGCCACCAGTGAACCAGGGACTAGCGCAACCTACAATGAGCAGTTCTCC.

The chain links TRBV4-2 to TRBJ2-7; D is perhaps TRBD1 (6 bases). V was trimmed by 4 bases and J by 6 bases, leaving 16 bases between them. Germline CDR1 reads LGHNA; CDR2 reads YNFKEQ. The CDR3 is 14 residues long. CDR3 region: CASSRNRQVIEQYF. The CDR3 bases are TGTGCCAGCAGCCGGAACAGACAGGTCATCGAGCAGTACTTC.

This clonotype has just a few counts. The chain joins TRBV4-2 to TRBJ2-7, with 7 positions matching TRBD2. V dropped 4 bases and J dropped 2; count of bases not matched to a gene: 11. Germline loops: CDR1 LGHNA, CDR2 YNFKEQ. The CDR3 is made up of 16 amino acids. The CDR3 sequence is CASSPRDGRGTYEQYF. The DNA for the CDR3 is TGTGCCAGCAGCCCGAGGGACGGGCGGGGGACCTACGAGCAGTACTTC.

This clonotype was counted ten times or more. The rearrangement links TRBV11-2 to TRBJ2-7; 8 nucleotides agree with TRBD2. CDR1 and CDR2 from the germline V gene are SGHAT and FQNNGV. This CDR3 contains 14 residues. With V trimmed by 2 bases and J by 7 bases, 7 bases remained unmatched. The CDR3 nucleotides read TGTGCCAGCAGCTTAAACGGGGGGGGACGGGAGCAGTACTTC. It codes for CASSLNGGGREQYF.

This sequence joins TRBV7-2 and TRBJ1-5; no definite D call. Trimming cost V 5 bases and J 7 bases, with 18 bases left between them. Germline V gene sequence: CDR1 SGHTA, CDR2 FQGNSA. This CDR3 has 15 residues. In DNA, the CDR3 is TGTGCCAGCAGCCAGTCGGGTACAACGGGACAGCCCCAGCATTTT. Amino acid sequence: CASSQSGTTGQPQHF.

There are many counts of this clonotype. This chain connects TRBV18 to TRBJ2-2; D is unclear. Trimming pared 0 bases from V and 0 bases from J, leaving 8 bases between. Germline V CDR1 and CDR2: KGHSH, LQKENI. This CDR3 contains 16 residues. CDR3 coding DNA: TGTGCCAGCTCACCACCGCTTCCCGCGAACACCGGGGAGCTGTTTTTT. Amino acids: CASSPPLPANTGELFF.

This clonotype occurred a few times. The chain has TRBV19 and TRBJ1-5, with D possibly matching TRBD1 (6 bases). Germline CDR1 LNHDA, CDR2 SQIVND (reference sequence). Trimming removed 7 bases at V and 0 bases at J, with 16 bases between. The CDR3 has 16 amino acids. The CDR3 nucleotides are TGTGCCAGTACCTTGACAGGCCCTTATAGCAATCAGCCCCAGCATTTT. Protein sequence: CASTLTGPYSNQPQHF.

This clonotype has ten or more counts. CDR3 in DNA: TGCGCCAGCAGCTTGGCCAAGGACTTTTTATCCCTCACAGATACGCAGTATTTT. This translates into CASSLAKDFLSLTDTQYF. The gene calls are TRBV5-1 and TRBJ2-3; D might be TRBD2 (5 bases). V lost 0 bases and J lost 2, with 19 bases in between. Germline CDR1 SGHRS, CDR2 YFSETQ. The CDR3 extends over 18 amino acids.

This clonotype was detected many times. The chain links TRBV9 to TRBJ2-2; a weak D match, TRBD1 (5 bases). Trimming cost V 4 bases and J 2 bases, with 18 bases left between them. Per germline, CDR1 SGDLS and CDR2 YYNGEE. The CDR3 loop spans 17 amino acids. The CDR3 protein is CASSHRPQEFNTGELFF. CDR3 DNA sequence: TGTGCCAGCAGCCATAGACCACAGGAATTCAACACCGGGGAGCTGTTTTTT. Full variable domain (rest looked up from reference TRBV9 and TRBJ2-2): DSGVTQTPKHLITATGQRVTLRCSPRSGDLSVYWYQQSLDQGLQFLIQYYNGEERAKGNILERFSAQQFPDLHSELNLSSLELGDSALYFCASSHRPQEFNTGELFFGEGSRLTVL.

This clonotype was counted many times. The chain joins TRBV27 to TRBJ2-3; D not resolved. CDR1 is MNHEY and CDR2 is SMNVEV in the germline V gene (reference sequence). The ends were cut back, 6 bases at V and 1 base at J, with 17 bases in the middle. The CDR3 is 16 residues long. The CDR3 reads CASRPRMGVGTDTQYF. The CDR3 region has the DNA TGTGCCAGCAGACCCCGCATGGGTGTGGGCACAGATACGCAGTATTTT.

This clonotype has ten or more counts. The chain carries TRBV20-1 and TRBJ2-5, with no clear D. This CDR3 contains 12 residues. Germline CDR1 DFQATT, CDR2 SNEGSKA (reference sequence). Between the trimmed V and J ends, which lost 5 bases and 1 base, there was a span of 8 bases. For the CDR3, the DNA is TGCAGTGCTCGGTGGGCCCAAGAGACCCAGTACTTC. It yields the protein CSARWAQETQYF.

This rearrangement joins TRBV9 to TRBJ1-2; perhaps TRBD1 as D (6 bases). The CDR3 has 14 residues. CDR1 and CDR2 from the germline V gene are SGDLS and YYNGEE. Trimming took off 1 base at V and 4 bases at J, with 11 bases between the two ends. CDR3 protein: CASSVHQGTYGYTF. CDR3 DNA sequence: TGTGCCAGCAGCGTACACCAGGGGACCTATGGCTACACCTTC.

This clonotype was picked up many times. This chain links TRBV24-1 with TRBJ2-7; maybe TRBD2 (5 bases). The V gene's germline CDR1 is KGHDR and CDR2 SFDVKD. Trimming took off 6 bases at V and 4 bases at J, with 12 bases between the two ends. CDR3 size: 13 residues. The CDR3 DNA sequence: TGTGCCACCAGTTCTCAACTAGGATACGAGCAGTACTTC. Its translation: CATSSQLGYEQYF.

This clonotype was counted at least ten times. The chain uses TRBV6-1 and TRBJ1-4; D not resolved. V shed 9 bases and J shed 0 bases, with 17 bases lying between them. The CDR3 contains 16 residues. Germline CDR1 MNHNS, CDR2 SASEGT. CDR3 DNA sequence: TGTGCCAGTCAGAGGAGCCTAGGTGCAACTAATGAAAAACTGTTTTTT. Translation: CASQRSLGATNEKLFF.

This clonotype was seen many times. The CDR3 loop reads CATSPGAWEEAFF. DNA for the CDR3: TGTGCCACCAGTCCTGGGGCTTGGGAAGAGGCTTTCTTT. This rearrangement joins TRBV15 to TRBJ1-1, with TRBD1 as a possible D gene (5 bases). Germline values: CDR1 LNHNV, CDR2 YYDKDF (reference sequence). V was trimmed by 6 bases and J by 11 bases, leaving 19 bases between them. The CDR3 runs 13 residues.

This clonotype was detected only a few times. The V call is TRBV12-3 or TRBV12-4, the J call TRBJ2-1; D remains unclear. The CDR3 length is 11 residues. V was clipped by 8 bases and J by 5 bases, with 7 bases between them. The CDR3 here is CASELDNEQFF. CDR3 nucleotides: TGTGCCAGCGAACTGGACAATGAGCAGTTCTTC.

Many counts were recorded for this clonotype. V usage is TRBV2 and J usage is TRBJ1-2; D unclear. The CDR3 length is 12 residues. V was pared by 5 bases and J by 2 bases, with 6 bases between. Germline lookup yields CDR1 SNHLY and CDR2 FYNNEI. The CDR3 is CASSFTNYGYTF. The CDR3 DNA follows: TGTGCCAGCAGTTTCACCAACTATGGCTACACCTTC.

This clonotype was counted many times. This chain joins TRBV24-1 and TRBJ2-5, with 8 bases lining up with TRBD1. CDR1 and CDR2 from the germline V gene are KGHDR and SFDVKD. The CDR3 length is 13 residues. The V gene end was trimmed by 9 bases and the J gene end by 5 bases; junction bases not matched to a gene: 7. CDR3 nucleotides: TGTGCCACCGGGCAGGGGGCAATGGAGACCCAGTACTTC. It is translated as CATGQGAMETQYF.

This clonotype was counted many times. The V call is TRBV28, the J call TRBJ1-6; tentatively, D is TRBD1 (5 bases). Germline V gene lookup returns CDR1 MDHEN and CDR2 SYDVKM. This CDR3 has 12 residues. V gave up 5 bases and J gave up 9 bases, with 8 bases separating them. As DNA, the CDR3 is TGTGCCAGCAGTCGAGGGGTTTCACCCCTCCACTTT. Amino acid sequence: CASSRGVSPLHF. Full variable domain (missing parts from reference TRBV28 and TRBJ1-6): DVKVTQSSRYLVKRTGEKVFLECVQDMDHENMFWYRQDPGLGLRLIYFSYDVKMKEKGDIPEGYSVSREKKERFSLILESASTNQTSMYLCASSRGVSPLHFGNGTRLTVT.

In its sample, this clonotype was seen many times. V and J are TRBV12-3 or TRBV12-4 and TRBJ1-1; 8 positions agree with TRBD1. This CDR3 has 15 residues. V lost 5 bases and J lost 5; bases outside the gene matches: 10. DNA for the CDR3: TGTGCCAGCAGTCCCCAGGGGGCGGGGGATACTGAAGCTTTCTTT. Its translation: CASSPQGAGDTEAFF.

Many counts were recorded for this clonotype. This chain joins TRBV30 and TRBJ2-5; 7 bases align to TRBD2. The V gene's germline CDR1 is GTSNPN and CDR2 SVGIG (reference sequence). This CDR3 spans 14 amino acids. After removal of 4 bases from V and 3 bases from J, the junction contained 8 bases not matched to a gene. The CDR3: CAWNWGGREETQYF. CDR3 bases: TGTGCCTGGAACTGGGGGGGTAGAGAAGAGACCCAGTACTTC.

This clonotype was counted only a few times. The chain combines TRBV14 with TRBJ1-6; D ambiguous. The CDR3 consists of 13 residues. CDR1 SGHDN and CDR2 FVKESK come from the germline V gene. V shed 4 bases and J shed 3 bases, with 4 bases lying between them. The CDR3 here is CASSRDYNSPLHF. The CDR3 DNA reads TGTGCCAGCAGCCGTGACTATAATTCACCCCTCCACTTT.

The V call is TRBV6-1, the J call TRBJ2-3; D perhaps matches TRBD2 (6 bases). The CDR3 runs to 15 residues. V lost 7 bases to trimming and J lost 3 bases, with 17 bases between them. Germline CDR1 MNHNS, CDR2 SASEGT. The chain's CDR3 is CASTRGFQPTDTQYF. The CDR3 bases are TGTGCCAGCACCCGGGGGTTTCAGCCGACAGATACGCAGTATTTT.

The gene calls are TRBV2 and TRBJ2-5; D not certain. CDR3 length: 12 amino acids. CDR1 SNHLY and CDR2 FYNNEI come from the germline V gene. Trimming stripped 2 bases from V and 5 bases from J, with 6 bases between. CDR3: CASSENVETQYF. In DNA form, the CDR3 reads TGTGCCAGCAGTGAAAACGTGGAGACCCAGTACTTC.